The entry that follows covers one TCR beta chain sequence. V was pared by 3 bases and J by 4 bases, with 6 bases of the junction left unmatched. The CDR3 loop spans 15 amino acids. Germline V gives CDR1 GTSNPN, CDR2 SVGIG (reference sequence). The protocol was immunoSEQ multiplex PCR, while the TCRdb copy is restricted to in-frame clones and leaves out a portion. Here the sample spans about 8,900 clones, 70% to 90% being singletons. These data are taken from a study of chemoradiotherapy in HPV16-positive cancers. The sequencing used tumor tissue, collected from a patient who underwent chemoradiotherapy. The clonotype comes from a human donor with HPV-associated anogenital cancer. V is TRBV30 and J is TRBJ2-6; TRBD2 matches at 7 bases. For the CDR3, the DNA is TGTGCCTGGAGGGGAGGGGTAACAGGGGCCAACGTCCTGACTTTC. Protein product: CAWRGGVTGANVLTF.